Only a few counts were recorded for the clone carrying this T cell receptor beta chain. The germline V gene has CDR1 MDHEN and CDR2 SYDVKM. The trim removed 3 bases at V and 0 bases at J, leaving 18 bases unmatched. The CDR3 is made up of 20 amino acids. Drawing of peripheral blood yielded 7.5 to 10 milliliters from each donor. The data were obtained in a study of blood T cells in healthy people across ages. A J-beta primer mix and a sample-barcoded 5' primer were used in a second PCR of about 7 to 12 cycles. CDR3-containing paired-end reads numbered at least 2.5 million in each sample. TCRdb re-derived calls from the 5' RACE reads in MiXCR, one entry per CDR3 protein. Of 720,000 or so distinct CDR3 sequences in the sample, approximately 40% are singletons; the top ten hold approximately 31%.

The sample taken for sequencing was blood. The chain combines TRBV28 with TRBJ2-7; TRBD2 aligns across 9 bases. The clonotype was recovered from a man aged 80 or over in good health. DNA for the CDR3: TGTGCCAGCAGTTTCATGGGCGATATGATAGCGGGAGCCCGCTCCTACGAGCAGTACTTC. It yields the protein CASSFMGDMIAGARSYEQYF.